Here is one TCR beta chain with its context. This entry belongs to a study of blood T cells in healthy people across ages. Combining a sample-barcoded 5' primer with a J-beta primer mix, a second PCR ran for about 7 to 11 cycles. Each cDNA molecule was tagged by a template-switch adaptor with 12 random nucleotides. From the 5' RACE reads, TCRdb called clonotypes with MiXCR, one entry per CDR3 protein. The top ten hold approximately 3.7% of the sample, which has some 760,000 distinct CDR3 sequences, roughly 25% seen once. Researchers collected about 10 milliliters of peripheral blood from every single donor. Total RNA, at least 6 micrograms per sample, came from PBMCs. The same specimen was also included in a second study, on T cells of mothers and their children. That study adds: Every mother produced more than 9.5 million TCR beta CDR3 reads, whereas every child provided several million.

Specimen: blood. The receptor was derived from a boy younger than 18 in good health.

The CDR3 DNA reads as TGTGCCAGCAGCCCTCCTTCCCAGGGACGGACGAACTATGGCTACACCTTC. It translates to CASSPPSQGRTNYGYTF. The rearrangement joins TRBV5-5 to TRBJ1-2; D possibly corresponds to TRBD1 (5 bases). Germline CDR1 is SGHKS and CDR2 is YYEKEE (reference sequence). Trimming removed 4 bases from V and 2 bases from J, with 21 bases in between. The CDR3 covers 17 residues.